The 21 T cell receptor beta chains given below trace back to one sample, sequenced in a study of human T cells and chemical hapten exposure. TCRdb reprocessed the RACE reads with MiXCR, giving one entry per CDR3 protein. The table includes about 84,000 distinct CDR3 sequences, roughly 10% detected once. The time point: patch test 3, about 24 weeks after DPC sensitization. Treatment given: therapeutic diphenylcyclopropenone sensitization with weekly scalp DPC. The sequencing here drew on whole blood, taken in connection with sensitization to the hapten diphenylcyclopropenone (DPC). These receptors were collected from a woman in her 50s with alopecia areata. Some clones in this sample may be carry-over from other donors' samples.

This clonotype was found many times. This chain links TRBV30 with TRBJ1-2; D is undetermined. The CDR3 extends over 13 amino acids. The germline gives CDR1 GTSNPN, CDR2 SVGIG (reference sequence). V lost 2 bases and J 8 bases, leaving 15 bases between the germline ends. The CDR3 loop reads CAWSPTVPLGYTF. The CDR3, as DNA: TGTGCCTGGAGTCCTACTGTCCCACTGGGCTACACCTTC.

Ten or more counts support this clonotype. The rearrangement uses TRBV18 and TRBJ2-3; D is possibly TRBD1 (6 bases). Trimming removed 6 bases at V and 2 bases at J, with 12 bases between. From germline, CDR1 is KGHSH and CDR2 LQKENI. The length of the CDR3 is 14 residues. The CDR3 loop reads CASSRQETTDTQYF. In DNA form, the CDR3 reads TGTGCCAGCTCCCGACAGGAGACCACAGATACGCAGTATTTT.

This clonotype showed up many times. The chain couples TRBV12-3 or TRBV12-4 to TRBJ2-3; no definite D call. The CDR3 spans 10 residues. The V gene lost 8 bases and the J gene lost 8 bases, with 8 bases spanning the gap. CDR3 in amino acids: CASALRTQYF. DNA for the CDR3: TGTGCCAGCGCCCTCCGTACGCAGTATTTT.

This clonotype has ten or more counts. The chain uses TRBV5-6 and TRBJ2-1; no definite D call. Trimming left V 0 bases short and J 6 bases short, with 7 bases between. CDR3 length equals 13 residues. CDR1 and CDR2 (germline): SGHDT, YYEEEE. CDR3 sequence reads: CASSLGAINEQFF. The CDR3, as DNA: TGTGCCAGCAGCTTGGGTGCGATCAATGAGCAGTTCTTC.

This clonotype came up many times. In DNA form, the CDR3 reads TGCGCCAGCGGACCCGGGACAGGTGTGTCCTACGAGCAGTACTTC. Translating it yields CASGPGTGVSYEQYF. The J gene is TRBJ2-7, the V gene TRBV5-1; 8 bases match TRBD1. CDR3 length equals 15 residues. V lost 7 bases and J lost 1; bases outside the gene matches: 10. Germline CDR1 SGHRS, CDR2 YFSETQ.

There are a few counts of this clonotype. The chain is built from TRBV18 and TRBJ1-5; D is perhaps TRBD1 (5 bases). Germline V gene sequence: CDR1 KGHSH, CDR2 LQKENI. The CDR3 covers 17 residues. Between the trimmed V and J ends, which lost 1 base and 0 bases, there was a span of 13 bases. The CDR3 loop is CASSPQPETDSNQPQHF. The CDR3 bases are TGTGCCAGCTCACCACAGCCCGAGACAGATAGCAATCAGCCCCAGCATTTT.

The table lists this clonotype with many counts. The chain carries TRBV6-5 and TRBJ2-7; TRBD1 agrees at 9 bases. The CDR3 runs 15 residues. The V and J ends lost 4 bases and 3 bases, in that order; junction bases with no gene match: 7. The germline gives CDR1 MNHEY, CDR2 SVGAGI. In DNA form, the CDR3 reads TGTGCCAGCAGTTTACAGGGGGCGAAAGGCTACGAGCAGTACTTC. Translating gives CASSLQGAKGYEQYF.

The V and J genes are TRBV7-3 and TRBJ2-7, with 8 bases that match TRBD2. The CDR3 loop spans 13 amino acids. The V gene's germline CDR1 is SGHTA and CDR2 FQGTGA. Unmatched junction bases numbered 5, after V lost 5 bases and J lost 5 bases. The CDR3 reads CASSPSGGHEQYF. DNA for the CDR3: TGTGCCAGCAGCCCAAGCGGGGGACACGAGCAGTACTTC.

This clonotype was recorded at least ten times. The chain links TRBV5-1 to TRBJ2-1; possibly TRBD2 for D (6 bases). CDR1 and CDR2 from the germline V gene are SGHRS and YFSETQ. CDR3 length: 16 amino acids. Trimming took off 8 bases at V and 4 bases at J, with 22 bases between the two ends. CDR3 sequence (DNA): TGCGCCAGACCCACGGGGGAGGCCCGATTTTACAATGAGCAGTTCTTC. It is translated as CARPTGEARFYNEQFF.

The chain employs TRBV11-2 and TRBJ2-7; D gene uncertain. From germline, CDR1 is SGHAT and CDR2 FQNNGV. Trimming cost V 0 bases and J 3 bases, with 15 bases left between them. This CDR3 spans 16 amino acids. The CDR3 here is CASSLDRGRSNYEQYF. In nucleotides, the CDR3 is TGTGCCAGCAGCTTAGATCGAGGCAGATCTAACTACGAGCAGTACTTC.

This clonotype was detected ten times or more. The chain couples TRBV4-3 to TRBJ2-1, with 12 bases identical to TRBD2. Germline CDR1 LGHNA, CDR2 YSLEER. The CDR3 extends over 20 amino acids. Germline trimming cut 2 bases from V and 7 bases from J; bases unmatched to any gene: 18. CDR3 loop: CASSQWGREFSLAGGNEQFF. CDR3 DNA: TGCGCCAGCAGCCAATGGGGAAGGGAGTTCAGCCTAGCGGGAGGGAATGAGCAGTTCTTC.

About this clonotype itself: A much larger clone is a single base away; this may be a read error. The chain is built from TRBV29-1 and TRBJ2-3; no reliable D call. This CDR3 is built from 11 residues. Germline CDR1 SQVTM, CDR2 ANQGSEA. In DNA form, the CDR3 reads TGCAGCGTATGCCCAGTGGATACGCGGTATTTT. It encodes CSVCPVDTRYF.

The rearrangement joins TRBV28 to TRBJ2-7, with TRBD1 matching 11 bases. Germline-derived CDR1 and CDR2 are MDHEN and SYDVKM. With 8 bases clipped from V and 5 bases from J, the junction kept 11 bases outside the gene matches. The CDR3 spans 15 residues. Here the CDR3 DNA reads TGTGCCAGCCAGACGGGGACAGGGGGTTCCCACGAGCAGTACTTC. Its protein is CASQTGTGGSHEQYF.

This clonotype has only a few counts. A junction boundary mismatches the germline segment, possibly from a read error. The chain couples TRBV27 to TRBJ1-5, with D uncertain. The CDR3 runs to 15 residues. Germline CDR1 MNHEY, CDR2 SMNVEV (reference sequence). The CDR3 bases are TGTGCCAGCAGTCTATCCGGTCATAGCAATCAGCCCCAGCATTTT. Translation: CASSLSGHSNQPQHF.

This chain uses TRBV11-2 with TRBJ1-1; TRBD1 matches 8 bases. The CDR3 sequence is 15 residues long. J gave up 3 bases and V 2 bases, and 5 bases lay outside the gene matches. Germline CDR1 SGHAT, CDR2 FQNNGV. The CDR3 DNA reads TGTGCCAGCAGCTTAAGGTACAGGGGGGACACTGAAGCTTTCTTT. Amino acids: CASSLRYRGDTEAFF.

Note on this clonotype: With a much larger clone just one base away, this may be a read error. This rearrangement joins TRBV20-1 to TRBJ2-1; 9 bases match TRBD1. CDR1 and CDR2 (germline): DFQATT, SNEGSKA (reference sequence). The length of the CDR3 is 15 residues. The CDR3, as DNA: TGCAGTGCACCCGGGACAGGGTCCTACTACAATGAGCAGTCCTTC. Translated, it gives CSAPGTGSYYNEQSF.

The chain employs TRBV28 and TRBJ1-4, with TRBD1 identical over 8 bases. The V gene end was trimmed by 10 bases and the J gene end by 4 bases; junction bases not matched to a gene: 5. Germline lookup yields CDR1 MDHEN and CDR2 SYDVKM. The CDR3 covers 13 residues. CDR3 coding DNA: TGTGCCATCATGACAGGGGTTAATGAAAAACTGTTTTTT. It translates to CAIMTGVNEKLFF.

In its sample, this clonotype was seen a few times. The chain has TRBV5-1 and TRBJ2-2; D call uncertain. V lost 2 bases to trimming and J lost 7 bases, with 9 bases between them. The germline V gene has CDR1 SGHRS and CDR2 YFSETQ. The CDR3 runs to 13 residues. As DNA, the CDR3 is TGCGCCAGCAGCTTCCAGGAAAGCGGGGAGCTGTTTTTT. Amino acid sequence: CASSFQESGELFF.

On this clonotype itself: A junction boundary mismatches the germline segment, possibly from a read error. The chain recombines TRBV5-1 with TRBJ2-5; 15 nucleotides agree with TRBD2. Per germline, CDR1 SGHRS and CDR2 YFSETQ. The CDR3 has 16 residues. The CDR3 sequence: CVSSGGLAGGRKTQYF. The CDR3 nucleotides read TGCGTCAGCAGCGGGGGACTAGCGGGAGGTAGAAAGACCCAGTACTTC.

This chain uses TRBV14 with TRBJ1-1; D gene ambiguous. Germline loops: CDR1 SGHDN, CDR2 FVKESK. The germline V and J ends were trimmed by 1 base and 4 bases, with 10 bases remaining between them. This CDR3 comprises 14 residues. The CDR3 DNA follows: TGTGCCAGCAGCCAAGTCGAGGGTCCCACTGAAGCTTTCTTT. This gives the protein CASSQVEGPTEAFF.

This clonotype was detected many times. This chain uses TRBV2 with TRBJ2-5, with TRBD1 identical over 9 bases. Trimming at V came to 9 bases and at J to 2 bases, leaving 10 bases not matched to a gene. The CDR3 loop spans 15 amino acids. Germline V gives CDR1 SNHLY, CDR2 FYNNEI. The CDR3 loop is CASPTRQGGQETQYF. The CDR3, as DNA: TGTGCCAGTCCCACAAGACAGGGGGGTCAAGAGACCCAGTACTTC.